These 14 T cell receptor beta chains came from one sample sequenced in a study of blood T cell repertoires in COVID-19. TCRdb keeps only in-frame clones here, not all; method: immunoSEQ multiplex PCR. The sample carries around 220,000 clones, nearly 90% recorded once. Sequenced input: peripheral blood. Receptors originate from a woman in her forties who had recovered from COVID-19.

The V call is TRBV4-3, the J call TRBJ1-2; D remains ambiguous. Trimming stripped 0 bases from V and 0 bases from J, with 8 bases between. CDR1 is LGHNA and CDR2 is YSLEER in the germline V gene. The CDR3 is 15 amino acids. The CDR3 protein is CASSQDSRTNYGYTF. For the CDR3, the DNA is TGCGCCAGCAGCCAAGATTCCAGGACTAACTATGGCTACACCTTC.

V usage is TRBV16 and J usage is TRBJ1-2; 11 nucleotides align to TRBD1. The V gene's germline CDR1 is KGHSY and CDR2 FQNENV. V lost 4 bases, J lost 1 base, and 8 bases stayed unmatched. CDR3 length equals 17 residues. The CDR3: CASSPVGQGAINYGYTF. CDR3 nucleotides: TGTGCCAGCAGCCCCGTTGGACAGGGGGCGATTAACTATGGCTACACCTTC. Full variable domain (missing parts from reference TRBV16 and TRBJ1-2): GEEVAQTPKHLVRGEGQKAKLYCAPIKGHSYVFWYQQVLKNEFKFLISFQNENVFDETGMPKERFSAKCLPNSPCSLEIQATKLEDSAVYFCASSPVGQGAINYGYTFGSGTRLTVV.

The chain uses TRBV18 and TRBJ2-7; D is perhaps TRBD2 (6 bases). Trimming pared 3 bases from V and 2 bases from J, leaving 17 bases between. CDR3 size: 16 residues. Germline loops: CDR1 KGHSH, CDR2 LQKENI. CDR3 DNA sequence: TGTGCCAGCTCACCGCGGGAAAGGGGCGCGGCCTACGAGCAGTACTTC. It codes for CASSPRERGAAYEQYF.

The chain links TRBV7-2 to TRBJ1-2, with 7 bases fitting TRBD1. V dropped 4 bases and J dropped 7; count of bases not matched to a gene: 9. The CDR3 contains 14 residues. Germline CDR1 SGHTA, CDR2 FQGNSA. In DNA form, the CDR3 reads TGTGCCAGCAGCTCTCACCCAACAGGGGTTGGCTACACCTTC. Its translation is CASSSHPTGVGYTF.

The CDR3 sequence: CASRVGQANEKLFF. DNA for the CDR3: TGTGCCAGTAGGGTCGGACAGGCTAATGAAAAACTGTTTTTT. The chain joins TRBV19 to TRBJ1-4; TRBD1 aligns across 7 bases. CDR3 length: 14 residues. The V gene's germline CDR1 is LNHDA and CDR2 SQIVND (reference sequence). Trimming removed 6 bases from V and 3 bases from J; junction bases left unmatched: 4.

This chain's CDR3 is CASSPGQGYTEAFF. The CDR3 coding sequence is TGTGCCAGCTCACCGGGACAGGGGTACACTGAAGCTTTCTTT. J is TRBJ1-1 and V is TRBV18, with 10 bases fitting TRBD1. The CDR3 runs to 14 residues. The trim removed 3 bases at V and 3 bases at J, leaving 1 base unmatched. CDR1 and CDR2 from the germline V gene are KGHSH and LQKENI.

The chain is built from TRBV4-2 and TRBJ2-2; 13 nucleotides align to TRBD2. Germline CDR1 is LGHNA and CDR2 is YNFKEQ. V was clipped by 2 bases and J by 6 bases; unmatched bases: 15. This CDR3 comprises 20 residues. CDR3 sequence (DNA): TGTGCCAGCAGCCAATTAGTCGGACTAGCGGGAGCGGTTCGGCCCGGGGAGCTGTTTTTT. Its translation is CASSQLVGLAGAVRPGELFF.

The chain combines TRBV29-1 with TRBJ2-1, with a weak D call TRBD1 (5 bases). CDR1 is SQVTM and CDR2 is ANQGSEA in the germline V gene. With 6 bases removed from V and 4 bases from J, the gap between germline ends came to 16 bases. The CDR3 totals 14 residues. The CDR3 protein is CSVLLTARYNEQFF. Here the CDR3 DNA reads TGCAGCGTCCTTTTGACAGCAAGATACAATGAGCAGTTCTTC.

V gene TRBV4-3 combines with J gene TRBJ2-1; no clear D. Trimming shortened V by 0 bases and J by 6 bases, and 15 bases separated the two germline ends. The germline gives CDR1 LGHNA, CDR2 YSLEER. The CDR3 consists of 16 residues. The CDR3 sequence: CASSQETTIYGNEQFF. The DNA for the CDR3 is TGCGCCAGCAGCCAAGAAACTACGATTTACGGCAATGAGCAGTTCTTC.

The chain recombines TRBV29-1 with TRBJ1-2; D uncertain. CDR3 size: 11 residues. Germline V lookup: CDR1 SQVTM, CDR2 ANQGSEA. Trimming removed 4 bases at V and 14 bases at J, with 17 bases between. CDR3 residues: CSVGGRPDGTF. In nucleotides, the CDR3 is TGCAGCGTTGGCGGTAGGCCCGACGGGACCTTC.

CDR3 coding DNA: TGTGCCAGCAGTGGGAGGGTAGACGGCGGTGGAAAACTGTTTTTT. This sequence encodes CASSGRVDGGGKLFF. The V gene is TRBV2, the J gene TRBJ1-4; D gene uncertain. The V end lost 4 bases, the J end lost 10 bases, and 19 bases lay between the germline ends. Germline V gene sequence: CDR1 SNHLY, CDR2 FYNNEI. The CDR3 has 15 amino acids.

CDR3 bases: TGTGCCAGCAGCCCCAGCGTAGGGAGCGGGTTAAAAGAGACCCAGTACTTC. It translates to CASSPSVGSGLKETQYF. V usage is TRBV7-2 and J usage is TRBJ2-5; D might be TRBD2 (6 bases). The CDR3 runs to 17 residues. The germline gives CDR1 SGHTA, CDR2 FQGNSA. V was trimmed by 5 bases and J by 3 bases, leaving 22 bases between them.

This clone came up a few times. The V and J genes are TRBV2 and TRBJ2-1; 10 bases are a match to TRBD1. The CDR3 sequence is 14 residues long. Per germline, CDR1 SNHLY and CDR2 FYNNEI. V shed 5 bases, J shed 5 bases, and the junction held 3 bases outside the gene matches. The CDR3 here is CASSKGQGNNEQFF. The CDR3 DNA follows: TGTGCCAGCAGTAAGGGACAGGGGAACAATGAGCAGTTCTTC. The whole variable domain, remainder taken from reference TRBV2 and TRBJ2-1, is EPEVTQTPSHQVTQMGQEVILRCVPISNHLYFYWYRQILGQKVEFLVSFYNNEISEKSEIFDDQFSVERPDGSNFTLKIRSTKLEDSAMYFCASSKGQGNNEQFFGPGTRLTVL.

V gene TRBV19 combines with J gene TRBJ1-2; 8 nucleotides line up with TRBD1. After removal of 4 bases from V and 8 bases from J, the junction contained 6 bases not matched to a gene. Germline values: CDR1 LNHDA, CDR2 SQIVND (reference sequence). This CDR3 is built from 13 residues. The CDR3 here is CASSTFTGGGYTF. CDR3 DNA sequence: TGTGCCAGTAGTACTTTTACAGGGGGAGGCTACACCTTC.